This TCR beta chain was identified during a study of cytomegalovirus exposure and HLA in healthy donors. This clone was seen once. The antigen is unknown. In the PCR, 60 Vbeta and 13 Jbeta primers were used. Sequencing used immunoSEQ multiplex PCR; TCRdb keeps in-frame clones, though not all of them. Counted here are 140,000 to 150,000 clones, about 80% occurring once; the ten biggest clones make up roughly 10%. The study's findings and limits: Productive status was seen about 87% or about 30% of the time for most TCR beta V segments in an earlier analysis.

In germline, CDR1 is MNHNY, CDR2 SVGAGI (reference sequence). The CDR3 is 13 residues long. Between the trimmed V and J ends, which lost 5 bases and 1 base, there was a span of 8 bases. Input material: PBMCs. The chain uses TRBV6-6 and TRBJ1-2; D unresolved. This clonotype was obtained from a woman aged 55-70 years in good health and CMV-seropositive. The DNA for the CDR3 is TGTGCCAGCAGTATCCAGGATAACTATGGCTACACCTTC. Translated: CASSIQDNYGYTF.